Following are 9 T cell receptor beta chains from one sample sequenced in a study of a mutant IDH1 vaccine in newly diagnosed glioma. The time point denotes: week 47, end of study. The vaccine gave 300 ug of a 20-mer mutant IDH1 peptide subcutaneously per dose. Sequencing was performed with immunoSEQ multiplex PCR; in TCRdb, only in-frame clones are kept and a portion is missing. This table has about 56,000 clones, 70% to 85% appearing once. Their specific antigens are unknown. The sequenced sample was PBMCs, obtained from a glioma patient whose treatment included an IDH1 peptide vaccine. The receptors come from a man aged 45-60 years with glioma.

The rearrangement joins TRBV4-3 to TRBJ2-5; 7 bases map to TRBD2. The V gene's germline CDR1 is LGHNA and CDR2 YSLEER. CDR3 size: 14 residues. J lost 5 bases, V lost 4 bases, and 7 bases had no gene match. CDR3 region: CASSPRRGDETQYF. The CDR3 nucleotides read TGCGCCAGCAGCCCTAGACGGGGGGACGAGACCCAGTACTTC.

The V and J genes are TRBV7-2 and TRBJ2-7; 16 bases map to TRBD2. The CDR3 covers 18 residues. The J segment lost 3 bases and the V segment lost 4 bases, leaving 9 bases of the junction unmatched. Germline CDR1 reads SGHTA; CDR2 reads FQGNSA. The CDR3 nucleotides read TGTGCCAGCAGCTCCGTGGGACTAGCGGGGGGGTTCGACTACGAGCAGTACTTC. Protein sequence: CASSSVGLAGGFDYEQYF.

The sample holds a few counts of this clone. The CDR3 DNA sequence: TGTGCCTGGAGTGTAGTGACAGGGGGAACTGAAGCTTTCTTT. Amino acids: CAWSVVTGGTEAFF. The chain is built from TRBV30 and TRBJ1-1; TRBD1 aligns across 9 bases. CDR3 size: 14 residues. Trimming at V came to 0 bases and at J to 5 bases, leaving 4 bases not matched to a gene. In germline, CDR1 is GTSNPN, CDR2 SVGIG (reference sequence).

The chain recombines TRBV11-2 with TRBJ1-5, with D maybe TRBD1 (5 bases). The germline CDR1 and CDR2 sequences are SGHAT and FQNNGV. Between the trimmed V and J ends, which lost 3 bases and 1 base, there was a span of 13 bases. The CDR3 is 16 amino acids. CDR3 loop: CASSFGASRSNQPQHF. CDR3 DNA: TGTGCCAGCAGCTTTGGGGCTTCGAGGAGCAATCAGCCCCAGCATTTT. The full variable domain, rest sourced from reference TRBV11-2 and TRBJ1-5, is EAGVAQSPRYKIIEKRQSVAFWCNPISGHATLYWYQQILGQGPKLLIQFQNNGVVDDSQLPKDRFSAERLKGVDSTLKIQPAKLEDSAVYLCASSFGASRSNQPQHFGDGTRLSIL.

In this sample, this clone turned up a few times. The chain couples TRBV19 to TRBJ2-3; D possibly corresponds to TRBD2 (5 bases). The CDR3 covers 14 residues. The germline CDR1 and CDR2 sequences are LNHDA and SQIVND (reference sequence). Trimming cost V 1 base and J 4 bases, with 9 bases left between them. This CDR3 is CASSIAASPDTQYF. In DNA form, the CDR3 reads TGTGCCAGTAGTATAGCCGCTAGCCCAGATACGCAGTATTTT.

This clone appeared a single time. This rearrangement joins TRBV30 to TRBJ1-5; 7 bases map to TRBD1. The CDR3 has 14 residues. Trimming took 1 base from V and 7 from J; bases not matched to a gene: 7. The germline V gene has CDR1 GTSNPN and CDR2 SVGIG (reference sequence). The CDR3 nucleotides are TGTGCCTGGAGTGAGGGGGCGCCATGGCAGCCCCAGCATTTT. Residues: CAWSEGAPWQPQHF.

This clone was recorded once. The chain recombines TRBV19 with TRBJ1-1; D might be TRBD1 (6 bases). This CDR3 contains 15 residues. V lost 7 bases and J 4 bases, leaving 19 bases between the germline ends. CDR1 and CDR2 from the germline V gene are LNHDA and SQIVND (reference sequence). The CDR3 region is CASNQGYLGATEAFF. CDR3 in DNA: TGTGCCAGTAATCAGGGGTACCTGGGGGCCACTGAAGCTTTCTTT.

In this sample, this clone turned up once. J is TRBJ2-6 and V is TRBV30; the D gene is possibly TRBD2 (5 bases). V lost 2 bases and J 1 base, leaving 15 bases between the germline ends. CDR3 length: 17 residues. The germline gives CDR1 GTSNPN, CDR2 SVGIG (reference sequence). CDR3 nucleotides: TGTGCCTGGAGTAGGAGGTACGCCGAATCTGGGGCCAACGTCCTGACTTTC. Protein: CAWSRRYAESGANVLTF.

The V and J genes are TRBV19 and TRBJ1-2; weak D call: TRBD1 (5 bases). Deletions cut 3 bases from V and 3 bases from J, with 14 bases between. This CDR3 contains 15 residues. Germline values: CDR1 LNHDA, CDR2 SQIVND (reference sequence). CDR3 in amino acids: CASSITNARDYGYTF. In nucleotides, the CDR3 is TGTGCCAGTAGTATTACCAACGCCAGGGACTATGGCTACACCTTC.